This T cell receptor (beta chain) stems from a study of blood T cell repertoires in COVID-19. Study in general: Acute-phase and convalescent COVID-19 samples originated in the United States, Italy and Spain. T cells, B-cell-depleted T cells, or PBMCs supplied cDNA or gDNA.

Authors' processing steps: Estimates of nucleated cell counts were drawn from the amplification of reference gene primers. The method was immunoSEQ multiplex PCR; TCRdb's version includes in-frame clones alone and lacks a portion of them. The D gene and trimming were derived from the DNA, and the V and J assignments and clone size from that table. In the table there are approximately 200,000 clones, about four fifths of which are singletons. The sample consisted of peripheral blood. The source of this sequence is a woman in her 40s with COVID-19, enrolled during active disease.

CDR3 amino acids: CASSSDRGSFGYTF. The CDR3 DNA sequence: TGTGCCAGCAGCTCGGACAGGGGAAGCTTCGGCTACACCTTC. The chain links TRBV5-5 to TRBJ1-2; 9 positions match TRBD1. The CDR3 length is 14 residues. The ends lost 3 bases at V and 8 bases at J; junction bases unmatched: 8. Germline values: CDR1 SGHKS, CDR2 YYEKEE (reference sequence).